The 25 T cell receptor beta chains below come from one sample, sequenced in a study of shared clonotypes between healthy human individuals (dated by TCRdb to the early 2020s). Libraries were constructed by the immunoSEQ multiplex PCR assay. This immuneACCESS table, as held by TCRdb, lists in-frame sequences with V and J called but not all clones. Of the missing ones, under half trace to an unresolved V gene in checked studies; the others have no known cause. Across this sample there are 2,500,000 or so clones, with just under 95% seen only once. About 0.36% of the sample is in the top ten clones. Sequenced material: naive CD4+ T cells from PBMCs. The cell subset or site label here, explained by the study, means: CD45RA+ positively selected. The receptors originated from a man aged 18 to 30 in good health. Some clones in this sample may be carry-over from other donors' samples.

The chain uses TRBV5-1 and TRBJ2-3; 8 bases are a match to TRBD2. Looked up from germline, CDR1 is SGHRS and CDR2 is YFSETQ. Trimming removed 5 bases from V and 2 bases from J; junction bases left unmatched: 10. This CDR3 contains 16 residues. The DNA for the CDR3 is TGCGCCAGCAGGTCCTCGCGGGAGGACCCCACAGATACGCAGTATTTT. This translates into CASRSSREDPTDTQYF. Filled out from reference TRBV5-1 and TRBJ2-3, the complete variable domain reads KAGVTQTPRYLIKTRGQQVTLSCSPISGHRSVSWYQQTPGQGLQFLFEYFSETQRNKGNFPGRFSGRQFSNSRSEMNVSTLELGDSALYLCASRSSREDPTDTQYFGPGTRLTVL.

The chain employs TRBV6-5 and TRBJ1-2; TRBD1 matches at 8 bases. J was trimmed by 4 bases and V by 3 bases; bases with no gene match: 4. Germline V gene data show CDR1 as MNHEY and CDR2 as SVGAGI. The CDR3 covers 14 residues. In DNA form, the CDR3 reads TGTGCCAGCAGTTATCGGGGGACAGGCTATGGCTACACCTTC. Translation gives CASSYRGTGYGYTF.

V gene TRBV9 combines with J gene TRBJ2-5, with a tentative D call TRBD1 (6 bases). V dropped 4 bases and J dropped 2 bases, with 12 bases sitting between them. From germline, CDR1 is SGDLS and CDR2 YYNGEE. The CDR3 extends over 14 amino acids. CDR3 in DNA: TGTGCCAGCAGCTGGGGCAGGGGACAAGAGACCCAGTACTTC. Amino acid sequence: CASSWGRGQETQYF.

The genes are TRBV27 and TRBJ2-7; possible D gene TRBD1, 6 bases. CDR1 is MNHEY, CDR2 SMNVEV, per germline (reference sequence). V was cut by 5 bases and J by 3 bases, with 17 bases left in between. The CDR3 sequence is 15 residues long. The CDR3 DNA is TGTGCCAGCAGTCAAATGGGGGCGGGTGACTACGAGCAGTACTTC. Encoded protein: CASSQMGAGDYEQYF.

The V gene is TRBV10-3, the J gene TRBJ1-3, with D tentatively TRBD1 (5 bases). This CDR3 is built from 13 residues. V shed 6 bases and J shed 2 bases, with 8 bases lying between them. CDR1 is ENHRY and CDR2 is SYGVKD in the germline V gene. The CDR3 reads CAIRGGAGNTIYF. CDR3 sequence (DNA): TGTGCCATCAGGGGAGGGGCTGGAAACACCATATATTTT.

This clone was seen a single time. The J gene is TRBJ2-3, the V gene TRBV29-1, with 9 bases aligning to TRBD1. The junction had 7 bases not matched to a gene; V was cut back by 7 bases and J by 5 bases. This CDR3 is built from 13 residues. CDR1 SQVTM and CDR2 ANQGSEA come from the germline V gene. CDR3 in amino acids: CSEFTGGIDTQYF. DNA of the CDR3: TGCAGCGAATTTACAGGGGGCATAGATACGCAGTATTTT.

Here the CDR3 DNA reads TGTGCCAGCAGCTTGGGCCCTATCGAAAAACTGTTTTTT. This codes for CASSLGPIEKLFF. The gene calls are TRBV7-8 and TRBJ1-4; no definite D call. This CDR3 contains 13 residues. V lost 3 bases to trimming and J lost 8 bases, with 10 bases between them. CDR1 is SGHVS and CDR2 is FQNEAQ in the germline V gene. The variable domain in full, completed from reference TRBV7-8 and TRBJ1-4, reads GAGVSQSPRYKVAKRGQDVALRCDPISGHVSLFWYQQALGQGPEFLTYFQNEAQLDKSGLPSDRFFAERPEGSVSTLKIQRTQQEDSAVYLCASSLGPIEKLFFGSGTQLSVL.

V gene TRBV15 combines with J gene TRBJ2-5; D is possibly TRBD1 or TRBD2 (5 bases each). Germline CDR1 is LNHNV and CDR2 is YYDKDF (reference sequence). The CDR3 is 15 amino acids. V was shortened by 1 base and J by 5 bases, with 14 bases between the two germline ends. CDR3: CATSRGGTTKETQYF. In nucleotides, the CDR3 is TGTGCCACCAGCAGAGGAGGGACCACCAAGGAGACCCAGTACTTC. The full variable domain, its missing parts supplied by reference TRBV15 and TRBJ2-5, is DAMVIQNPRYQVTQFGKPVTLSCSQTLNHNVMYWYQQKSSQAPKLLFHYYDKDFNNEADTPDNFQSRRPNTSFCFLDIRSPGLGDTAMYLCATSRGGTTKETQYFGPGTRLLVL.

The DNA for the CDR3 is TGTGCCAGCAGCGGGGTGGGGGAGCAGTACTTC. Protein product: CASSGVGEQYF. The chain employs TRBV5-6 and TRBJ2-7, with D unresolved. Trimming pared 4 bases from V and 7 bases from J, leaving 9 bases between. This CDR3 has 11 residues. Germline V gives CDR1 SGHDT, CDR2 YYEEEE.

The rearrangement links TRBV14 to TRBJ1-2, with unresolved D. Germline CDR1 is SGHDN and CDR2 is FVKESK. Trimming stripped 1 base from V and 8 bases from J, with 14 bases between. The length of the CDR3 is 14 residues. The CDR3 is CASSQAGPSLGYTF. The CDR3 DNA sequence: TGTGCCAGCAGCCAAGCCGGGCCCTCTTTGGGCTACACCTTC. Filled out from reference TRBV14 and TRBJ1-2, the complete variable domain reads EAGVTQFPSHSVIEKGQTVTLRCDPISGHDNLYWYRRVMGKEIKFLLHFVKESKQDESGMPNNRFLAERTGGTYSTLKVQPAELEDSGVYFCASSQAGPSLGYTFGSGTRLTVV.

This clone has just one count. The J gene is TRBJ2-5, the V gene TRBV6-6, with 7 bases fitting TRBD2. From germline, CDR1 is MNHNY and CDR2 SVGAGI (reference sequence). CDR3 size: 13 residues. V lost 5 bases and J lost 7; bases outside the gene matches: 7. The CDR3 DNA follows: TGTGCCAGCAGTCCCCCCCCGGGAGGGACCCAGTACTTC. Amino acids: CASSPPPGGTQYF.

The CDR3 nucleotides read TGTGCCAGTAATTCGGGGGGTGGCGGGGAGCTGTTTTTT. As protein: CASNSGGGGELFF. V gene TRBV19 combines with J gene TRBJ2-2, with 7 nucleotides matching TRBD2. Looked up from germline, CDR1 is LNHDA and CDR2 is SQIVND (reference sequence). The CDR3 length is 13 residues. V was clipped by 7 bases and J by 7 bases; unmatched bases: 6.

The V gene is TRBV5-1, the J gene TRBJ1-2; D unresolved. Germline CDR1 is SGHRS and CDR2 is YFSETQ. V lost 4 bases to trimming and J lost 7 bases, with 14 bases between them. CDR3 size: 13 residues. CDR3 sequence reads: CASSRDQDSGYTF. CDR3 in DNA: TGCGCCAGCAGCCGAGATCAGGATAGTGGCTACACCTTC.

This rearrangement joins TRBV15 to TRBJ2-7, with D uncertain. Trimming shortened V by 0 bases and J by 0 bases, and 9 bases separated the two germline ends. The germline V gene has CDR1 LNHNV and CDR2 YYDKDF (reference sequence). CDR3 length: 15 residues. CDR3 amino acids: CATSRDPLPSYEQYF. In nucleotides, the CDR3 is TGTGCCACCAGCAGAGATCCGCTTCCCTCCTACGAGCAGTACTTC.

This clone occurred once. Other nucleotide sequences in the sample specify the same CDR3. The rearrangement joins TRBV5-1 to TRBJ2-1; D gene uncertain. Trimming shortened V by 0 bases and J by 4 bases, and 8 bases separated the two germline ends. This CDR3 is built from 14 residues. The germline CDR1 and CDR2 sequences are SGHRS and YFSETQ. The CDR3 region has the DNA TGCGCCAGCAGCTTGGGGCAGTCTTACAATGAGCAGTTCTTC. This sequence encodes CASSLGQSYNEQFF.

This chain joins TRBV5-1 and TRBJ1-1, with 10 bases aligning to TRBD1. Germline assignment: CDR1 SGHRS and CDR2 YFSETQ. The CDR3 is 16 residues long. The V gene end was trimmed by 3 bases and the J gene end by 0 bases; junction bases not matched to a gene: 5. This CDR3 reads CASSWGTGVLNTEAFF. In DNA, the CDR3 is TGCGCCAGCAGCTGGGGGACAGGGGTCCTGAACACTGAAGCTTTCTTT. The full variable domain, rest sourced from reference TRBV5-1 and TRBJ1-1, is KAGVTQTPRYLIKTRGQQVTLSCSPISGHRSVSWYQQTPGQGLQFLFEYFSETQRNKGNFPGRFSGRQFSNSRSEMNVSTLELGDSALYLCASSWGTGVLNTEAFFGQGTRLTVV.

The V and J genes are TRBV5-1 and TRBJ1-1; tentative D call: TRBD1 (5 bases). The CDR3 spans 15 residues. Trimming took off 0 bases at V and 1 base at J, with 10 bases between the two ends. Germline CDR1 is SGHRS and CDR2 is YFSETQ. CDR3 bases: TGCGCCAGCAGCTTGGAAGTGCAGGGGAACACTGAAGCTTTCTTT. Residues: CASSLEVQGNTEAFF.

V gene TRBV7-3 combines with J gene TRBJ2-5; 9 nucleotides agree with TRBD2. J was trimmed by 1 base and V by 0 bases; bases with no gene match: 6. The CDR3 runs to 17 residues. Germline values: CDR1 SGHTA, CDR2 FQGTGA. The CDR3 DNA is TGTGCCAGCAGCTTAACTGCTAGCGGGGCCAGCCAAGAGACCCAGTACTTC. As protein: CASSLTASGASQETQYF.

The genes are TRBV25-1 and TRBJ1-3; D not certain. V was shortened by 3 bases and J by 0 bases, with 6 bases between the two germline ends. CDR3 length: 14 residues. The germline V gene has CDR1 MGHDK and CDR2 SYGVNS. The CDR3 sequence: CASSDPVSGNTIYF. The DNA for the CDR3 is TGTGCCAGCAGTGATCCGGTCTCTGGAAACACCATATATTTT.

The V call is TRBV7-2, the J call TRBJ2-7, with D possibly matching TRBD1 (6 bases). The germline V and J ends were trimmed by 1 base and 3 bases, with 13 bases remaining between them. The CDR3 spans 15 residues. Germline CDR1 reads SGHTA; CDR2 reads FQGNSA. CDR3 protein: CASSLGGQLNYEQYF. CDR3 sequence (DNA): TGTGCCAGCAGCTTAGGTGGACAGTTGAACTACGAGCAGTACTTC.

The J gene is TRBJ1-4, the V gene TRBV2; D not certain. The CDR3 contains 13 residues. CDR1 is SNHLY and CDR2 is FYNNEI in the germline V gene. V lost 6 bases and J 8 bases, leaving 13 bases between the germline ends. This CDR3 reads CASSVGRVEKLFF. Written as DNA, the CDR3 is TGTGCCAGCAGCGTTGGAAGGGTAGAAAAACTGTTTTTT.

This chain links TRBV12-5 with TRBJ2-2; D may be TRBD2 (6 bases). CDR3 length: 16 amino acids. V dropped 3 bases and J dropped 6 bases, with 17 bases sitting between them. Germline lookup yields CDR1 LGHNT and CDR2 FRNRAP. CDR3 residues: CASGFRPEGHAGELFF. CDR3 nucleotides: TGTGCTAGTGGTTTTCGACCGGAGGGCCACGCCGGGGAGCTGTTTTTT.

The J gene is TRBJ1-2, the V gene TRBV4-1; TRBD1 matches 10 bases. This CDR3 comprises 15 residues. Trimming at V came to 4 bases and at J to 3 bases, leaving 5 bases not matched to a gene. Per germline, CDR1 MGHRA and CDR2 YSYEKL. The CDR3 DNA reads TGCGCCAGCAGCCCTGGGACAGGGGTCGACTATGGCTACACCTTC. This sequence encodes CASSPGTGVDYGYTF.

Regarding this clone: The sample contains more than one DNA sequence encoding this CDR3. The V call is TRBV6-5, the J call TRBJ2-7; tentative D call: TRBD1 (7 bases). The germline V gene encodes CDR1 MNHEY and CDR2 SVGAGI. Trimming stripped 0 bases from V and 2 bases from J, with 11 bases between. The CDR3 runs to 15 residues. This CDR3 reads CASSYSPGGTYEQYF. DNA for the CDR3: TGTGCCAGCAGTTACTCCCCAGGGGGGACCTACGAGCAGTACTTC.

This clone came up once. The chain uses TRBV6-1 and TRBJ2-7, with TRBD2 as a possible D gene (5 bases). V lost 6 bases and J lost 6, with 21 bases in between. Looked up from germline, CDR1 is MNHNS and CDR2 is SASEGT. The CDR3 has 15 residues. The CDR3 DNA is TGTGCCAGCAGACCCACGCTTGGGAGCTTGAGCGAGCAGTACTTC. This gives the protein CASRPTLGSLSEQYF.